This T cell receptor (beta chain) was found in a study of T cells in Graves' hyperthyroidism and ophthalmopathy. Overall study findings and caveats: Most clonotypes expanded in thyroid above 0.001 were likewise present in blood.

There are many counts of this clonotype. Its cognate antigen is unknown. For Graves' hyperthyroidism to be stable, ophthalmopathy could not progress within 18 months. These patients, aged 18 to 65, had recently diagnosed hyperthyroidism lasting under 2 months. There are 15 residues in the CDR3. Trimming cost V 6 bases and J 11 bases; bases outside gene matches: 7. Germline-derived CDR1 and CDR2 are SNHLY and FYNNEI. Template material for amplifying TCR beta CDR3 regions consisted of RNA transcripts. First-round RT-PCR of the TCR CDR3 relied on the HTBI primer set. TCRdb re-called the multiplex PCR reads through MiXCR, storing one row per CDR3 protein. The sample lists around 420,000 distinct CDR3 sequences, 15% to 18% occurring once.

This receptor was identified in a young woman with Graves' hyperthyroidism. Sequences were obtained from blood. This rearrangement joins TRBV2 to TRBJ2-2, with 15 bases identical to TRBD2. The CDR3 reads CASSGTSGRSGELFF. CDR3 nucleotides: TGTGCCAGCAGCGGGACTAGCGGGAGGAGCGGAGAGCTGTTTTTT.